The clone carrying this TCR beta chain was counted at least ten times. Its antigen remains unidentified. This CDR3 is 15 amino acids long. CDR1 LGHDT and CDR2 YNNKEL come from the germline V gene (reference sequence). With 0 bases removed from V and 1 base from J, the gap between germline ends came to 6 bases. The record originates from a study of human T cells and chemical hapten exposure. The study's findings and limits: Significantly more large CDR3 similarity clusters were formed by expanded TCRs than by controls.

TCRdb fed the RACE reads into MiXCR, producing one record per CDR3 protein. This table holds around 77,000 distinct CDR3 sequences, approximately 9.4% found once. Noted time point: patch test 1, 2 weeks after DPC sensitization. Treatment here: therapeutic diphenylcyclopropenone sensitization with weekly scalp DPC. The source is a woman aged 40 to 49 with alopecia areata. Some clones in this sample may be carry-over from other donors' samples. The source material was whole blood, sampled in connection with sensitization to the hapten diphenylcyclopropenone (DPC). The rearrangement links TRBV3-1 to TRBJ1-4; D remains unclear. CDR3 coding DNA: TGTGCCAGCAGCCAAGAGACGAAAACTAATGAAAAACTGTTTTTT. Its translation: CASSQETKTNEKLFF. The full variable domain, rest sourced from reference TRBV3-1 and TRBJ1-4, is DTAVSQTPKYLVTQMGNDKSIKCEQNLGHDTMYWYKQDSKKFLKIMFSYNNKELIINETVPNRFSPKSPDKAHLNLHINSLELGDSAVYFCASSQETKTNEKLFFGSGTQLSVL.